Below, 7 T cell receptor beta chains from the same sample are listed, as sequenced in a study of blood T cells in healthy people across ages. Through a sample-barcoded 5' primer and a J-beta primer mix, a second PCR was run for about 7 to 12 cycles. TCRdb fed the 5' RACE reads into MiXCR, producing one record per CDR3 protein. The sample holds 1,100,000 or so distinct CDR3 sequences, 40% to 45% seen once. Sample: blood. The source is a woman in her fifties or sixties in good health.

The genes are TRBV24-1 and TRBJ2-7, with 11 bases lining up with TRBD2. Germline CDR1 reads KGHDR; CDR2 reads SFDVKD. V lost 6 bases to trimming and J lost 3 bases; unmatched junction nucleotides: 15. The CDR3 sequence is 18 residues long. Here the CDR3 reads CATSSSRLAGGFNYEQYF. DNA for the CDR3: TGTGCCACCAGTTCTTCTCGGCTAGCGGGGGGATTCAACTACGAGCAGTACTTC.

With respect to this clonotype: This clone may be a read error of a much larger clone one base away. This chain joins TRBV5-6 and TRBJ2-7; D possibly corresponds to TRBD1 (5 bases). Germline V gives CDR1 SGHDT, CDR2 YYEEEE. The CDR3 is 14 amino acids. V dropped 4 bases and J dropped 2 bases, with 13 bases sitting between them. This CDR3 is CASSKRQNTYEQYF. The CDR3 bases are TGTGCCAGCAGCAAGAGACAGAACACCTACGAGCAGTACTTC. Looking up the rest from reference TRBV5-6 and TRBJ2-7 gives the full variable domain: DAGVTQSPTHLIKTRGQQVTLRCSPKSGHDTVSWYQQALGQGPQFIFQYYEEEERQRGNFPDRFSGHQFPNYSSELNVNALLLGDSALYLCASSKRQNTYEQYFGPGTRLTVT.

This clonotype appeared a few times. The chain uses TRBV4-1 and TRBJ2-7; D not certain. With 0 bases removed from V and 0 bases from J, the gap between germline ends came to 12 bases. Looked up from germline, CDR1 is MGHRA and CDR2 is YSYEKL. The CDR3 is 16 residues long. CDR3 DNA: TGCGCCAGCAGCCAAGATCTGCTAAGGAGCTCCTACGAGCAGTACTTC. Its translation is CASSQDLLRSSYEQYF.

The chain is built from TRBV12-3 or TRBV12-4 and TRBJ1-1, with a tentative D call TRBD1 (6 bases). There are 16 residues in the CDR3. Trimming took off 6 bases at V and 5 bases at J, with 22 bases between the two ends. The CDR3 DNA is TGTGCCAGCAGCCCATCCACCACAGGGATCCGGACTGAAGCTTTCTTT. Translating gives CASSPSTTGIRTEAFF.

The CDR3 sequence: CSARSAAGGTQTQYF. CDR3 nucleotides: TGCAGTGCTAGGTCTGCGGCAGGGGGTACCCAGACCCAGTACTTC. The V call is TRBV20-1, the J call TRBJ2-7, with 7 bases that match TRBD1. TRBJ2-5 explains the end of the DNA better; the J call may be wrong. The CDR3 is 15 residues long. Germline CDR1 DFQATT, CDR2 SNEGSKA (reference sequence).

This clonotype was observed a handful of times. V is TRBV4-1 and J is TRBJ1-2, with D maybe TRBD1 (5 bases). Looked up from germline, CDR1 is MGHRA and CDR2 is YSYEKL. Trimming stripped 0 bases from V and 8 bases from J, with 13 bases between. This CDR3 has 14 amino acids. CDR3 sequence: CASSQDDSGNGYTF. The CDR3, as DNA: TGCGCCAGCAGCCAAGACGACAGCGGCAACGGCTACACCTTC.

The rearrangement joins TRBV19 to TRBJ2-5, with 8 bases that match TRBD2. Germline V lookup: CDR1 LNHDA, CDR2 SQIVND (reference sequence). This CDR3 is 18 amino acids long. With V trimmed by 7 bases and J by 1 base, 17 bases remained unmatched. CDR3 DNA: TGTGCCAGTACCGACCGGAGAGTAGCGGGATCGCTCCAAGAGACCCAGTACTTC. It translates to CASTDRRVAGSLQETQYF.